A single sample gave rise to the 5 T cell receptor beta chains below, sequenced in a study of blood T cell repertoires in COVID-19. Some clones are missing from TCRdb's copy, which holds only in-frame ones; the method was immunoSEQ multiplex PCR. The profile covers approximately 140,000 clones, with approximately 90% appearing a single time and roughly 12% taken by the ten largest. The material sequenced was peripheral blood. These receptors were collected from a young man with COVID-19, enrolled during active disease.

This rearrangement joins TRBV6-5 to TRBJ2-1, with TRBD1 matching 8 bases. The CDR3 has 15 residues. V lost 6 bases, J lost 7 bases, and 11 bases stayed unmatched. Germline-derived CDR1 and CDR2 are MNHEY and SVGAGI. CDR3 residues: CASSPGQGRRNEQFF. The DNA for the CDR3 is TGTGCCAGCAGCCCCGGACAGGGTCGCAGGAATGAGCAGTTCTTC.

The genes are TRBV2 and TRBJ2-7; 12 bases line up with TRBD2. The ends lost 2 bases at V and 4 bases at J; junction bases unmatched: 3. The CDR3 length is 15 residues. CDR1 SNHLY and CDR2 FYNNEI come from the germline V gene. The CDR3: CASSELTSGSYEQYF. DNA of the CDR3: TGTGCCAGCAGTGAACTGACTAGCGGGAGTTACGAGCAGTACTTC.

This chain links TRBV11-2 with TRBJ2-7; 8 bases map to TRBD1. The junction had 8 bases not matched to a gene; V was cut back by 0 bases and J by 13 bases. The CDR3 is made up of 13 amino acids. Germline V gene data show CDR1 as SGHAT and CDR2 as FQNNGV. CDR3 sequence reads: CASSLELTGGLYF. The CDR3 coding sequence is TGTGCCAGCAGCTTAGAACTCACAGGGGGTCTCTACTTC.

The chain uses TRBV3-1 (or the pseudogene TRBV3-2) and TRBJ2-1; perhaps TRBD1 as D (6 bases). The ends were cut back, 3 bases at V and 3 bases at J, with 12 bases in the middle. The CDR3 is 15 residues long. Germline values: CDR1 LGHDT, CDR2 YNNKEL (reference sequence). CDR3 nucleotide sequence: TGTGCCAGCAGCCAGGAGACAGGAGTCTACAATGAGCAGTTCTTC. Protein: CASSQETGVYNEQFF.

This chain uses TRBV7-6 with TRBJ2-2; 10 positions match TRBD1. The germline V gene has CDR1 SGHVS and CDR2 FNYEAQ. There are 17 residues in the CDR3. J lost 4 bases, V lost 5 bases, and 10 bases had no gene match. CDR3 sequence: CASSRVPGQGSTGELFF. CDR3 DNA: TGTGCCAGCAGCAGGGTCCCGGGACAGGGGTCCACCGGGGAGCTGTTTTTT. The complete variable domain, with remaining parts taken from reference TRBV7-6 and TRBJ2-2, reads GAGVSQSPRYKVTKRGQDVALRCDPISGHVSLYWYRQALGQGPEFLTYFNYEAQQDKSGLPNDRFSAERPEGSISTLTIQRTEQRDSAMYRCASSRVPGQGSTGELFFGEGSRLTVL.